The sequence of this TCR beta chain was determined in a study of blood T cell repertoires in COVID-19 (TCRdb year 2020). A note on the overall study: Samples from collaborators originated in the United States, Italy and Spain and spanned both the acute and convalescent phases of COVID-19. The material from the prospective study consisted of cDNA or gDNA derived from T cells, B-cell-depleted T cells, or PBMCs. Subjects who had been exposed to COVID-19, were actively infected with it, or had recovered from it provided the deeply sampled blood TCRbeta repertoires that made up the dataset. A freely available public database, intended as a resource for researchers studying the immune response to SARS-CoV-2, is where the repertoires were released. The samples were drawn from two sources: the first 160 participants of the ongoing ImmuneRACE study, and about 1,300 subjects contributed by 6 global collaborators. Nearly every sample came with metadata listing a de-identified subject ID, COVID-19 status, age in years and sex. Where HLA class I and class II types were available, the types were taken from metadata supplied by the sample provider, not from assay-based typing. Study-level results and caveats: The amount of clinical and demographic metadata varied by source and participant and was provided uncurated.

To note about this clone: The target of this receptor is not known. No clone much larger than this one lies a single base away; base qualities are absent.

The collaborating institutions used their own protocols to collect whole blood in K2EDTA tubes. For TCRbeta analysis, collaborator samples were shipped as frozen whole blood, as isolated PBMCs, or as DNA extracted from either sample type. TCRbeta CDR3 regions were amplified from genomic DNA using the immunoSEQ Assay, a bias-controlled multiplex PCR. The authors' pipeline ran thus. The number of nucleated cells in each sample was estimated from the amplification of reference gene primers within the assay. To quantify the absolute abundance of each unique TCRbeta CDR3 rearrangement, sequence reads were collapsed and filtered. For each sample, productive Simpson clonality was calculated by taking the square root of Simpson's diversity index across productive rearrangements. Imported from immuneACCESS, the table was reduced by TCRdb to in-frame sequences with V and J called. These copies leave out some clones; in studies compared against another copy, an unresolved V gene accounts for under half, and the cause of the remainder is not known. V, J and clone size derive from that table, while D and trimming were established from the DNA sequence. The sample has under 65,000 clones on record, 90% to 95% of them singletons. The ten largest make up 6.5% to 9.5% of the sample.

Trimming costs V 3 bases and J 0 bases, and their ends lie 12 bases apart. The CDR3 has 15 amino acids, counting the end cysteine and phenylalanine. Just the 45-base CDR3 DNA is kept, in frame starting at base 1. CDR1 is given as DFQATT and CDR2 as SNEGSKA, both from the germline V gene (reference sequence). This chain joins TRBV20-1 to TRBJ1-5; the best D guess is TRBD1, with 5 bases matching. The sample comprised peripheral blood. This TCR was sampled from a human donor in a cohort sampled during active COVID-19. At the DNA level, the sequence is TGCAGTGCTAGTAGGACACGTTATAGCAATCAGCCCCAGCATTTT. It translates as CSASRTRYSNQPQHF.